The 13 T cell receptor beta chains below were found in one sample sequenced in a study of CD8+ T cells in alopecia areata. The treatment is: oral pan-JAK inhibitor, 5-10 mg twice daily. RNA extraction and reverse transcription yielded cDNA as sequencing template. Clones were sequenced by immunoSEQ multiplex PCR, and TCRdb holds only the in-frame ones, with some missing. This repertoire shows 200,000 to 250,000 clones, less than 75% found once; its top ten account for around 1.5%. This specimen was CD4+ T cells sorted from blood, taken at week 4, from a patient treated with tofacitinib. The receptors come from a human donor with alopecia areata.

This chain connects TRBV29-1 to TRBJ2-1; D is unresolved. The V end was cut by 4 bases, the J end by 0 bases, with 10 bases between. The CDR3 consists of 14 residues. Germline CDR1 SQVTM, CDR2 ANQGSEA. CDR3 sequence: CSVALGSSYNEQFF. The CDR3 nucleotides are TGCAGCGTTGCCCTAGGAAGCTCCTACAATGAGCAGTTCTTC.

The chain combines TRBV30 with TRBJ1-1; tentative D call: TRBD1 (5 bases). CDR1 is GTSNPN, CDR2 SVGIG, per germline (reference sequence). Trimming left V 1 base short and J 0 bases short, with 9 bases between. CDR3 length: 14 amino acids. CDR3 nucleotides: TGTGCCTGGAGTGCATGGGGGGTGAACACTGAAGCTTTCTTT. It is translated as CAWSAWGVNTEAFF.

CDR3 sequence (DNA): TGTGCCACAAGACAGGGCTATAATTCACCCCTCCACTTT. It codes for CATRQGYNSPLHF. The chain links TRBV15 to TRBJ1-6; 7 nucleotides line up with TRBD1. In germline, CDR1 is LNHNV, CDR2 YYDKDF (reference sequence). CDR3 length: 13 residues. After removal of 9 bases from V and 3 bases from J, the junction contained 2 bases not matched to a gene.

The chain joins TRBV15 to TRBJ1-1; no reliable D call. V was shortened by 0 bases and J by 4 bases, with 15 bases between the two germline ends. Germline assignment: CDR1 LNHNV and CDR2 YYDKDF (reference sequence). The CDR3 consists of 16 residues. The CDR3 loop reads CATSRDLRGGSTEAFF. In DNA form, the CDR3 reads TGTGCCACCAGCAGAGATCTCCGCGGAGGCAGCACTGAAGCTTTCTTT.

This clone was observed once. The chain carries TRBV7-2 and TRBJ1-2; tentative D call: TRBD1 (6 bases). V lost 4 bases and J 2 bases, leaving 11 bases between the germline ends. CDR1 and CDR2 (germline): SGHTA, FQGNSA. The CDR3 length is 14 residues. CDR3 residues: CASSSRTENYGYTF. The CDR3 region has the DNA TGTGCCAGCAGCTCCCGGACAGAAAACTATGGCTACACCTTC.

The chain combines TRBV6-5 with TRBJ2-2; the D is unclear. The V end lost 6 bases, the J end lost 2 bases, and 13 bases lay between the germline ends. Germline values: CDR1 MNHEY, CDR2 SVGAGI. The CDR3 contains 15 residues. The CDR3 DNA reads TGTGCCAGCAGCCCCCCGCACAAAAACACCGGGGAGCTGTTTTTT. Residues: CASSPPHKNTGELFF.

This clone occurred a few times. This CDR3 reads CASSEGSGELFF. In nucleotides, the CDR3 is TGTGCCAGCAGTGAAGGGTCCGGGGAGCTGTTTTTT. The rearrangement uses TRBV25-1 and TRBJ2-2, with unresolved D. V was trimmed by 2 bases and J by 6 bases, leaving 4 bases between them. The CDR3 spans 12 residues. Germline V gene lookup returns CDR1 MGHDK and CDR2 SYGVNS.

This clone was detected a few times. V usage is TRBV19 and J usage is TRBJ1-2; perhaps TRBD1 as D (6 bases). The CDR3 is made up of 14 amino acids. V lost 5 bases to trimming and J lost 4 bases, with 14 bases between them. In germline, CDR1 is LNHDA, CDR2 SQIVND (reference sequence). For the CDR3, the DNA is TGTGCCAGTAGTCCAAGGGGGATTGGCTATGGCTACACCTTC. Protein product: CASSPRGIGYGYTF.

This clone was picked up one time. This chain uses TRBV7-7 with TRBJ2-2; 11 bases are a match to TRBD2. The CDR3 spans 18 residues. The V gene's germline CDR1 is SSHAT and CDR2 FNYEAQ (reference sequence). The V and J ends lost 1 base and 0 bases, in that order; junction bases with no gene match: 4. The CDR3 sequence: CASSLGLAGGPNTGELFF. As DNA, the CDR3 is TGTGCCAGCAGCTTAGGTCTAGCGGGGGGCCCGAACACCGGGGAGCTGTTTTTT. Complete variable domain (other parts from reference TRBV7-7 and TRBJ2-2): GAGVSQSPRYKVTKRGQDVTLRCDPISSHATLYWYQQALGQGPEFLTYFNYEAQPDKSGLPSDRFSAERPEGSISTLTIQRTEQRDSAMYRCASSLGLAGGPNTGELFFGEGSRLTVL.

V and J are TRBV28 and TRBJ1-2; unclear D gene. The CDR3 sequence is 17 residues long. Per the germline V gene, CDR1 is MDHEN and CDR2 is SYDVKM. V shed 1 base and J shed 3 bases, with 18 bases lying between them. The CDR3 nucleotides are TGTGCCAGCAGTTTATATCCTGGACCCACAAGTGACTATGGCTACACCTTC. Its protein is CASSLYPGPTSDYGYTF.

This clone came up a few times. This sequence joins TRBV10-3 and TRBJ1-1; D not resolved. This CDR3 region has 12 residues. V shed 8 bases and J shed 3 bases, with 10 bases lying between them. Germline lookup yields CDR1 ENHRY and CDR2 SYGVKD. As DNA, the CDR3 is TGTGCCATCGGGAATGGGGACACTGAAGCTTTCTTT. Its translation: CAIGNGDTEAFF.

The rearrangement uses TRBV23-1 and TRBJ1-6; D gene uncertain. TRBV23-1 is an ORF for which the function is uncertain. This CDR3 contains 18 residues. Trimming cost V 0 bases and J 11 bases, with 23 bases left between them. The CDR3 reads CASSQSTVLVCSLAPLHF. The DNA for the CDR3 is TGCGCCAGCAGTCAATCGACGGTTTTGGTCTGTAGTTTGGCACCCCTCCACTTT.

This chain joins TRBV11-3 and TRBJ2-3; D remains ambiguous. From germline, CDR1 is SGHNT and CDR2 YENEEA. The CDR3 length is 12 residues. With 7 bases removed from V and 5 bases from J, the gap between germline ends came to 10 bases. CDR3 in amino acids: CASNQWGDTQYF. The DNA of the CDR3 is TGTGCCAGCAATCAGTGGGGAGATACGCAGTATTTT.